This T cell receptor (beta chain) was sequenced for a study of beta chain features in type 1 diabetes. Reverse transcription of all isolated RNA meant that expressed TCRB transcripts were sequenced. Here immunoSEQ multiplex PCR was the method, and the copy in TCRdb shows in-frame clones only, minus some. The repertoire holds roughly 180,000 clones, with about an eighth as singletons. General study findings and limits: Shortening that was moderate but significant affected the TCRB CDR3s of Type 1 diabetes patients in all four CD4+ subsets.

This clone was seen repeatedly, ten times or more. Its target is unknown. Germline lookup yields CDR1 MNHNY and CDR2 SVGAGI (reference sequence). This CDR3 comprises 13 residues. Between the trimmed V and J ends, which lost 10 bases and 1 base, there was a span of 8 bases. This clonotype was sampled from a woman under 30 in good health. V and J are TRBV6-6 and TRBJ2-6; D remains ambiguous. The sequenced sample consisted of central memory CD4+ T cells from blood. The CDR3 DNA reads TGTGCCACGGCGGAATCTGGGGCCAACGTCCTGACTTTC. Its protein is CATAESGANVLTF.